This passage covers 27 T cell receptor beta chains from one sample sequenced in a study of shared clonotypes between healthy human individuals. Profiling relied on immunoSEQ multiplex PCR, and the TCRdb table lists in-frame clones only, not all of them. Seen here are approximately 650,000 clones, about 95% observed once, and the top ten hold roughly 0.1%. In the naive CD8 group, cells lacked CD45RO and were positively selected for CCR7, so terminally differentiated effector memory CD45RA+ cells were left out. What was sequenced was naive CD8+ T cells sorted from blood. The receptors shown here come from a woman aged 25-40 years in good health.

The V call is TRBV9, the J call TRBJ2-3; 7 positions agree with TRBD2. The CDR3 extends over 15 amino acids. V was clipped by 4 bases and J by 0 bases; unmatched bases: 5. Germline V gene data show CDR1 as SGDLS and CDR2 as YYNGEE. The CDR3 region has the DNA TGTGCCAGCAGCTCAGCGGGGCTTAGCACAGATACGCAGTATTTT. This sequence encodes CASSSAGLSTDTQYF.

V is TRBV2 and J is TRBJ2-3, with D perhaps matching TRBD1 or TRBD2 (5 bases each). The CDR3 contains 15 residues. The germline V gene encodes CDR1 SNHLY and CDR2 FYNNEI. The V end lost 3 bases, the J end lost 2 bases, and 12 bases lay between the germline ends. This CDR3 reads CASSDGTAATDTQYF. CDR3 bases: TGTGCCAGCAGTGACGGGACCGCGGCCACAGATACGCAGTATTTT. The whole variable domain, filled in from reference TRBV2 and TRBJ2-3, reads EPEVTQTPSHQVTQMGQEVILRCVPISNHLYFYWYRQILGQKVEFLVSFYNNEISEKSEIFDDQFSVERPDGSNFTLKIRSTKLEDSAMYFCASSDGTAATDTQYFGPGTRLTVL.

The chain combines TRBV6-1 with TRBJ2-1, with 7 nucleotides matching TRBD1. Trimming at V came to 6 bases and at J to 3 bases, leaving 5 bases not matched to a gene. Germline V CDR1 and CDR2: MNHNS, SASEGT. The CDR3 consists of 14 residues. CDR3 residues: CASRQGVYYNEQFF. In DNA, the CDR3 is TGTGCCAGCAGGCAGGGGGTATACTACAATGAGCAGTTCTTC.

The chain is built from TRBV5-5 and TRBJ2-5, with a tentative D call TRBD1 (5 bases). The length of the CDR3 is 15 residues. Germline V gene data show CDR1 as SGHKS and CDR2 as YYEKEE (reference sequence). Trimming left V 1 base short and J 4 bases short, with 14 bases between. Written as DNA, the CDR3 is TGTGCCAGCAGCTTGACCAACAGGTTGGGAGAGACCCAGTACTTC. Its protein product is CASSLTNRLGETQYF.

This chain connects TRBV28 to TRBJ2-2; D gene uncertain. The V gene's germline CDR1 is MDHEN and CDR2 SYDVKM. Deletions cut 2 bases from V and 6 bases from J, with 13 bases between. CDR3 length: 15 residues. The CDR3 DNA follows: TGTGCCAGCAGTTTAAGAGTCGAGTGGGCCGGGGAGCTGTTTTTT. Protein sequence: CASSLRVEWAGELFF.

The rearrangement joins TRBV21-1 to TRBJ2-7; the table gives TRBD1 as D, unverified against the DNA. TRBV21-1 is recorded as a pseudogene. The CDR3 is 15 residues long. In DNA form, the CDR3 reads TGTGCCAGCAGCCCAGACCGGGACACCTCCTACGAGCAGTACTTC. Translation: CASSPDRDTSYEQYF.

Here the CDR3 DNA reads TGTGCCAGCAGCCGAAAGGACGGATCCTACGAGCAGTACTTC. Translated: CASSRKDGSYEQYF. This chain joins TRBV14 and TRBJ2-7; D remains ambiguous. This CDR3 has 14 residues. Deletions cut 4 bases from V and 1 base from J, with 11 bases between. Germline V gene sequence: CDR1 SGHDN, CDR2 FVKESK.

The gene calls are TRBV5-4 and TRBJ2-4; a weak D match, TRBD2 (5 bases). Per the germline V gene, CDR1 is SGHNT and CDR2 is YYREEE (reference sequence). The ends were cut back, 4 bases at V and 4 bases at J, with 9 bases in the middle. CDR3 length: 13 residues. The CDR3 nucleotides are TGTGCCAGCAGCCTGTCGGGGAAAAACATTCAGTACTTC. As protein: CASSLSGKNIQYF.

Worth noting for this clone: The sample contains more than one DNA sequence encoding this CDR3. The V gene is TRBV19, the J gene TRBJ2-2; D is uncertain. V was clipped by 4 bases and J by 1 base, with 4 bases between them. The CDR3 contains 13 residues. Germline CDR1 reads LNHDA; CDR2 reads SQIVND (reference sequence). DNA of the CDR3: TGTGCCAGTAGTAGCAGGAACACCGGGGAGCTGTTTTTT. Translated: CASSSRNTGELFF.

This clone was detected only a few times. The gene calls are TRBV11-2 and TRBJ1-1, with no clear D. The CDR3 runs to 11 residues. Trimming took off 1 base at V and 8 bases at J, with 5 bases between the two ends. Germline V lookup: CDR1 SGHAT, CDR2 FQNNGV. Here the CDR3 reads CASSLAAEAFF. CDR3 nucleotides: TGTGCCAGCAGCTTAGCGGCGGAAGCTTTCTTT.

The CDR3 DNA sequence: TGTGCCAGCAAAGAGGGTGGCGGCTACAATGAGCAGTTCTTC. It encodes CASKEGGGYNEQFF. The chain recombines TRBV28 with TRBJ2-1, with TRBD2 as a possible D gene (5 bases). This CDR3 contains 14 residues. The germline V and J ends were trimmed by 7 bases and 3 bases, with 13 bases remaining between them. Germline V gene data show CDR1 as MDHEN and CDR2 as SYDVKM.

The chain carries TRBV5-8 and TRBJ1-4; 7 nucleotides match TRBD1. Germline values: CDR1 SGHTS, CDR2 YDEGEE. The J segment lost 6 bases and the V segment lost 4 bases, leaving 3 bases of the junction unmatched. The CDR3 contains 13 residues. The CDR3 region has the DNA TGTGCCAGCAGCCTCGGGACAGATGAAAAACTGTTTTTT. Amino acids: CASSLGTDEKLFF.

The chain is built from TRBV2 and TRBJ1-1; D ambiguous. The CDR3 contains 16 residues. V lost 2 bases and J lost 2, with 15 bases in between. Germline V gives CDR1 SNHLY, CDR2 FYNNEI. The CDR3 DNA sequence: TGTGCCAGCAGTGAACCTTCATCGGGCATTAACACTGAAGCTTTCTTT. The encoded protein is CASSEPSSGINTEAFF.

The count of this clone is one. The chain uses TRBV7-9 and TRBJ2-7; tentatively, D is TRBD2 (7 bases). V lost 6 bases to trimming and J lost 5 bases, with 23 bases between them. Germline values: CDR1 SEHNR, CDR2 FQNEAQ (reference sequence). The CDR3 is 16 amino acids. CDR3 nucleotides: TGTGCCAGCAGTTACCACCCACAAGGGGGGGCGGACGAGCAGTACTTC. Protein product: CASSYHPQGGADEQYF.

The CDR3 DNA follows: TGCAGCGTTCACCTGGCAGGGGGACCTGAAGCTTTCTTT. It is translated as CSVHLAGGPEAFF. The chain couples TRBV29-1 to TRBJ1-1, with 7 bases that match TRBD1. Germline V gene sequence: CDR1 SQVTM, CDR2 ANQGSEA. The V segment lost 5 bases and the J segment 6 bases; nucleotides outside the gene matches: 9. This CDR3 contains 13 residues.

This chain links TRBV6-5 with TRBJ2-7; 9 bases are a match to TRBD2. V shed 4 bases, J shed 0 bases, and the junction held 4 bases outside the gene matches. The V gene's germline CDR1 is MNHEY and CDR2 SVGAGI. The CDR3 is 15 residues long. Here the CDR3 reads CASSFSGRGSYEQYF. The CDR3 coding sequence is TGTGCCAGCAGTTTTAGCGGGAGAGGCTCCTACGAGCAGTACTTC.

The J gene is TRBJ1-1, the V gene TRBV7-9; 12 bases agree with TRBD1. V shed 4 bases, J shed 5 bases, and the junction held 8 bases outside the gene matches. This CDR3 contains 16 residues. Germline assignment: CDR1 SEHNR and CDR2 FQNEAQ (reference sequence). CDR3 region: CASSWGQGALGTEAFF. DNA for the CDR3: TGTGCCAGCAGCTGGGGACAGGGGGCTCTTGGGACTGAAGCTTTCTTT.

This sequence joins TRBV10-1 and TRBJ1-3; no reliable D call. V was shortened by 6 bases and J by 5 bases, with 8 bases between the two germline ends. Germline assignment: CDR1 WNHNN and CDR2 SYGVQD (reference sequence). The CDR3 is made up of 12 amino acids. The CDR3, as DNA: TGCGCCAGCAGCCATTTGCGAAACACCATATATTTT. This gives the protein CASSHLRNTIYF.

V usage is TRBV13 and J usage is TRBJ1-5; D uncertain. V lost 3 bases and J lost 0, with 6 bases in between. The CDR3 covers 14 residues. Germline CDR1 PRHDT, CDR2 FYEKMQ (reference sequence). The CDR3 spells CASSLSYSNQPQHF. For the CDR3, the DNA is TGTGCCAGCAGCTTGAGTTATAGCAATCAGCCCCAGCATTTT.

This chain links TRBV4-2 with TRBJ2-7, with a possible D match to TRBD2 (5 bases). Looked up from germline, CDR1 is LGHNA and CDR2 is YNFKEQ. With 1 base removed from V and 3 bases from J, the gap between germline ends came to 7 bases. This CDR3 comprises 13 residues. The CDR3 DNA follows: TGTGCCAGCAGCCAAGTTGGGAGCTACGAGCAGTACTTC. Amino acid sequence: CASSQVGSYEQYF.

The chain is built from TRBV7-2 and TRBJ1-2, with 9 bases aligning to TRBD1. The CDR3 has 15 amino acids. Germline CDR1 SGHTA, CDR2 FQGNSA. Trimming cost V 5 bases and J 5 bases; bases outside gene matches: 9. This CDR3 is CASSRSGTGRYGYTF. CDR3 DNA: TGTGCCAGCAGCCGGTCCGGGACAGGGAGGTATGGCTACACCTTC.

This clone turned up a few times. The chain uses TRBV18 and TRBJ1-5, with D tentatively TRBD1 (5 bases). V lost 9 bases and J 2 bases, leaving 20 bases between the germline ends. The CDR3 extends over 16 amino acids. Germline assignment: CDR1 KGHSH and CDR2 LQKENI. CDR3 in amino acids: CARRDLGRAGNQPQHF. Written as DNA, the CDR3 is TGTGCCAGGAGGGATCTCGGCAGGGCTGGCAATCAGCCCCAGCATTTT.

V and J are TRBV15 and TRBJ2-7; 9 bases line up with TRBD2. The V and J ends lost 3 bases and 6 bases, in that order; junction bases with no gene match: 9. This CDR3 contains 15 residues. The germline CDR1 and CDR2 sequences are LNHNV and YYDKDF (reference sequence). CDR3 coding DNA: TGTGCCACCAGCAGCCTTGGCGGGAGGGGTTCCGAGCAGTACTTC. The encoded protein is CATSSLGGRGSEQYF.

The chain has TRBV25-1 and TRBJ1-2; TRBD1 agrees at 7 bases. The junction had 10 bases not matched to a gene; V was cut back by 4 bases and J by 2 bases. CDR1 and CDR2 (germline): MGHDK, SYGVNS. The CDR3 loop spans 16 amino acids. CDR3 in amino acids: CASSGPDRQGNYGYTF. Written as DNA, the CDR3 is TGTGCCAGCAGTGGGCCAGATCGACAGGGCAACTATGGCTACACCTTC.

J is TRBJ2-5 and V is TRBV9; maybe TRBD2 (5 bases). The CDR3 sequence is 15 residues long. Germline V gives CDR1 SGDLS, CDR2 YYNGEE. V was trimmed by 3 bases and J by 5 bases, leaving 17 bases between them. In nucleotides, the CDR3 is TGTGCCAGCAGCGAGGAGGACGGCCCCCGTGAGACCCAGTACTTC. This encodes CASSEEDGPRETQYF.

DNA for the CDR3: TGTGCCAGCAATCTAGCCCCCATTTACAATGAGCAGTTCTTC. Translated: CASNLAPIYNEQFF. The chain carries TRBV28 and TRBJ2-1, with D tentatively TRBD2 (5 bases). The CDR3 has 14 residues. V was shortened by 7 bases and J by 4 bases, with 14 bases between the two germline ends. CDR1 MDHEN and CDR2 SYDVKM come from the germline V gene. Looking up the rest from reference TRBV28 and TRBJ2-1 gives the full variable domain: DVKVTQSSRYLVKRTGEKVFLECVQDMDHENMFWYRQDPGLGLRLIYFSYDVKMKEKGDIPEGYSVSREKKERFSLILESASTNQTSMYLCASNLAPIYNEQFFGPGTRLTVL.

This chain connects TRBV7-9 to TRBJ2-5; no firm D call. The V end lost 6 bases, the J end lost 2 bases, and 4 bases lay between the germline ends. CDR3 length equals 11 residues. Germline CDR1 reads SEHNR; CDR2 reads FQNEAQ (reference sequence). The DNA for the CDR3 is TGTGCCAGCAGTTATCAAGAGACCCAGTACTTC. Translated: CASSYQETQYF.